The 13 T cell receptor beta chains below come from one sample, sequenced in a study of T cell responses to AZD1222 COVID-19 vaccine. Assay: immunoSEQ multiplex PCR; the TCRdb copy retains only in-frame clones and omits some. The sample lists 110,000 to 150,000 clones, more than 85% occurring once. This specimen consisted of peripheral blood, obtained after recovery from COVID-19. Receptors were obtained from an adult who had recovered from COVID-19.

The chain employs TRBV10-3 and TRBJ2-1, with D hard to call. Germline V gene lookup returns CDR1 ENHRY and CDR2 SYGVKD. This CDR3 is built from 12 residues. Trimming shortened V by 3 bases and J by 9 bases, and 9 bases separated the two germline ends. The DNA for the CDR3 is TGTGCCATCAGTGATAGGGTGGGTGAGCAGTTCTTC. Translation gives CAISDRVGEQFF.

This clone was observed a single time. The gene calls are TRBV7-9 and TRBJ1-1; D is perhaps TRBD1 (6 bases). In germline, CDR1 is SEHNR, CDR2 FQNEAQ (reference sequence). The germline V and J ends were trimmed by 2 bases and 0 bases, with 13 bases remaining between them. The CDR3 has 16 residues. CDR3 amino acids: CASSLFLGGLNTEAFF. The DNA of the CDR3 is TGTGCCAGCAGCTTATTTCTGGGGGGCCTGAACACTGAAGCTTTCTTT.

The J gene is TRBJ1-2, the V gene TRBV20-1; maybe TRBD1 (6 bases). The length of the CDR3 is 9 residues. Per the germline V gene, CDR1 is DFQATT and CDR2 is SNEGSKA (reference sequence). CDR3 DNA sequence: TGCGGGGGAGAATGGGACACCACCTTC. Its protein product is CGGEWDTTF.

The chain has TRBV19 and TRBJ2-4, with a tentative D call TRBD2 (6 bases). Looked up from germline, CDR1 is LNHDA and CDR2 is SQIVND (reference sequence). Deletions cut 7 bases from V and 3 bases from J, with 13 bases between. The CDR3 consists of 14 residues. The CDR3 coding sequence is TGTGCCAGTAATAATCCGGGAGACAAAAACATTCAGTACTTC. Its protein product is CASNNPGDKNIQYF.

V and J are TRBV28 and TRBJ1-6, with D unclear. This CDR3 comprises 17 residues. V gave up 7 bases and J gave up 0 bases, with 16 bases separating them. Germline CDR1 and CDR2: MDHEN and SYDVKM. The CDR3 DNA reads TGTGCCAGCATCTCCTCCGGACCGAGCTCCTATAATTCACCCCTCCACTTT. Amino acid sequence: CASISSGPSSYNSPLHF.

The genes are TRBV7-2 and TRBJ1-1; a weak D match, TRBD1 (6 bases). This CDR3 is built from 13 residues. The V end lost 3 bases, the J end lost 6 bases, and 11 bases lay between the germline ends. The germline V gene has CDR1 SGHTA and CDR2 FQGNSA. CDR3 DNA: TGTGCCAGCAGCTTCCGACAGGTAGCTGAAGCTTTCTTT. This translates into CASSFRQVAEAFF.

The chain combines TRBV2 with TRBJ1-4; 7 positions match TRBD1. There are 13 residues in the CDR3. Unmatched junction bases numbered 3, after V lost 6 bases and J lost 5 bases. Germline CDR1 reads SNHLY; CDR2 reads FYNNEI. This CDR3 is CASRAGQNEKLFF. DNA of the CDR3: TGTGCCAGCAGGGCGGGACAGAATGAAAAACTGTTTTTT.

The V gene is TRBV13, the J gene TRBJ1-2, with D uncertain. Trimming left V 2 bases short and J 0 bases short, with 4 bases between. This CDR3 is 13 amino acids long. Germline lookup yields CDR1 PRHDT and CDR2 FYEKMQ (reference sequence). This chain's CDR3 is CASSLNTNYGYTF. Written as DNA, the CDR3 is TGTGCCAGCAGCTTAAACACTAACTATGGCTACACCTTC. Using reference TRBV13 and TRBJ1-2 for the parts outside the CDR3, the full variable domain is AAGVIQSPRHLIKEKRETATLKCYPIPRHDTVYWYQQGPGQDPQFLISFYEKMQSDKGSIPDRFSAQQFSDYHSELNMSSLELGDSALYFCASSLNTNYGYTFGSGTRLTVV.

The gene calls are TRBV4-2 and TRBJ2-7; D is perhaps TRBD2 (6 bases). V shed 1 base and J shed 3 bases, with 10 bases lying between them. The germline V gene encodes CDR1 LGHNA and CDR2 YNFKEQ. The CDR3 runs 14 residues. The CDR3 DNA is TGTGCCAGCAGCCAAGTGGAGGGGAGCTACGAGCAGTACTTC. Its protein product is CASSQVEGSYEQYF.

The CDR3 here is CASSPTSSGTYEQYF. CDR3 bases: TGTGCCAGCAGCCCAACTTCCTCAGGGACCTACGAGCAGTACTTC. The chain is built from TRBV11-2 and TRBJ2-7, with D perhaps matching TRBD1 (5 bases). Trimming left V 5 bases short and J 2 bases short, with 16 bases between. Germline CDR1 and CDR2: SGHAT and FQNNGV. The CDR3 is 15 residues long.

V is TRBV20-1 and J is TRBJ1-2; D is ambiguous. V gave up 0 bases and J gave up 11 bases, with 10 bases separating them. This CDR3 is built from 11 residues. Germline CDR1 DFQATT, CDR2 SNEGSKA (reference sequence). The CDR3 sequence is CSARDKQKYTF. The CDR3 DNA reads TGCAGTGCTAGAGATAAACAGAAATACACCTTC.

The chain recombines TRBV6-1 with TRBJ2-3; 16 bases agree with TRBD2. V was clipped by 4 bases and J by 3 bases; unmatched bases: 7. CDR3 size: 18 residues. From germline, CDR1 is MNHNS and CDR2 SASEGT. The CDR3, as DNA: TGTGCCAGCAGTGTAACCGGGACTAGCGGGAGGGTGACAGATACGCAGTATTTT. It yields the protein CASSVTGTSGRVTDTQYF.

This chain links TRBV29-1 with TRBJ2-3; TRBD1 agrees at 7 bases. The V gene's germline CDR1 is SQVTM and CDR2 ANQGSEA. CDR3 length: 15 residues. J gave up 5 bases and V 5 bases, and 13 bases lay outside the gene matches. The CDR3 is CSVRPGGLRLDTQYF. The CDR3 region has the DNA TGCAGCGTTCGACCAGGGGGATTGAGACTAGATACGCAGTATTTT.